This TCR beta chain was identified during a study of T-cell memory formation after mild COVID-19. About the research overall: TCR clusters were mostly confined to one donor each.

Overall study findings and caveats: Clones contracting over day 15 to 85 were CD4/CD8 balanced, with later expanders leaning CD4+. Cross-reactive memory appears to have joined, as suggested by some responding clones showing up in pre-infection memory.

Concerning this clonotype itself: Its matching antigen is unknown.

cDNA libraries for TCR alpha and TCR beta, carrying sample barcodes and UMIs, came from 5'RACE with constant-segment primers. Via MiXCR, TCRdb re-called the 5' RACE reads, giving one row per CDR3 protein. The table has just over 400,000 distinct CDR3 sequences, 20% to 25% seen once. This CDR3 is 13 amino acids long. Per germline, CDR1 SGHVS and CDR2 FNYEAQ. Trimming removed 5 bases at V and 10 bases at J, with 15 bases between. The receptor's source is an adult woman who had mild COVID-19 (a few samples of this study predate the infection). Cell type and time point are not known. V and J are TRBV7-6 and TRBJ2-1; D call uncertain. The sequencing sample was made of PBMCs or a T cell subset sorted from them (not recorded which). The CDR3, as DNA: TGTGCCAGCAGCATAGACATTCCCGGGGAGCAGTTCTTC. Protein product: CASSIDIPGEQFF.